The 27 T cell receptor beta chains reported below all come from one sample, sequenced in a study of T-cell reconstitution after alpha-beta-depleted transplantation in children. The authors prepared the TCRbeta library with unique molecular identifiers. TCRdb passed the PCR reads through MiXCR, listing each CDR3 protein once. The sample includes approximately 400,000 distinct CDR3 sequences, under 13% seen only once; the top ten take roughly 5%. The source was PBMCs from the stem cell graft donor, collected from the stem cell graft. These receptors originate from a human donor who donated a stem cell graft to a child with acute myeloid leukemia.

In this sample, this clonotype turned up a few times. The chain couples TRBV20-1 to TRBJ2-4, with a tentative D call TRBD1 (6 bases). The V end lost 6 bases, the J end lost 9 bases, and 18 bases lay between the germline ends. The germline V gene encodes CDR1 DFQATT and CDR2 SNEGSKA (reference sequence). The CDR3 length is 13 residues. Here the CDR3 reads CSALRSQGLIQYF. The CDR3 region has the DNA TGCAGTGCCCTGAGGTCCCAGGGGCTCATTCAGTACTTC.

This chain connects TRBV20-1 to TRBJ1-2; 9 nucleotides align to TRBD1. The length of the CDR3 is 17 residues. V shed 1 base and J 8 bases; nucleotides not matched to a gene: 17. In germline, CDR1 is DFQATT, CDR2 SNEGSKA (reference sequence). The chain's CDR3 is CSARAVVAGTGKLGYTF. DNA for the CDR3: TGCAGTGCTAGAGCTGTAGTGGCCGGGACAGGGAAGTTAGGCTACACCTTC.

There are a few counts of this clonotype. The CDR3 here is CASSLRAGGHNEQFF. DNA for the CDR3: TGTGCCAGCAGTTTAAGGGCGGGCGGACACAATGAGCAGTTCTTC. J is TRBJ2-1 and V is TRBV12-3 or TRBV12-4; perhaps TRBD2 as D (5 bases). The CDR3 covers 15 residues. Trimming stripped 2 bases from V and 5 bases from J, with 13 bases between.

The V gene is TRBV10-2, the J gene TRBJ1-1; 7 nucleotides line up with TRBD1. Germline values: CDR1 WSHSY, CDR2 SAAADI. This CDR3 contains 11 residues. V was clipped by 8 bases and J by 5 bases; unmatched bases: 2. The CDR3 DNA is TGCGCCAGCCAGGGGGGGACTGAAGCTTTCTTT. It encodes CASQGGTEAFF.

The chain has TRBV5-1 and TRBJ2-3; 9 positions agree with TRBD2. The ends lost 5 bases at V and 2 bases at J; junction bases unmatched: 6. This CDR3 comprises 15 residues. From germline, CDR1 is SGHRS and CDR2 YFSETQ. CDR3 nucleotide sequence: TGCGCCAGCAGATCTAGCGGGGTAATCACAGATACGCAGTATTTT. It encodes CASRSSGVITDTQYF.

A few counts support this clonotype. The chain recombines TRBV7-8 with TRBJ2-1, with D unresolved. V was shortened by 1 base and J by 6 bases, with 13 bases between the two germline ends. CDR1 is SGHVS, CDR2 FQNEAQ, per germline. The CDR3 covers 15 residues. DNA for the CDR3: TGTGCCAGCAGCTTAGTGGTGTCGAAGGGCAATGAGCAGTTCTTC. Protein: CASSLVVSKGNEQFF.

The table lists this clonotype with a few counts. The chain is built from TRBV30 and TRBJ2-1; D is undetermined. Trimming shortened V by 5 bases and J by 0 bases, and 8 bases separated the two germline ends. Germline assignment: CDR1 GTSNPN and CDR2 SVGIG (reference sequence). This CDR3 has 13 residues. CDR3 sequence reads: CAWSPSSYNEQFF. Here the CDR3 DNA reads TGTGCCTGGTCTCCGAGCTCCTACAATGAGCAGTTCTTC.

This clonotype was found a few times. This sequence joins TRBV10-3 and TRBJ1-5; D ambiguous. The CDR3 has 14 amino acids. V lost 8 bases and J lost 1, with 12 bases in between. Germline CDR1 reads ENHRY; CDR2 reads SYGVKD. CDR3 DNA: TGTGCCATCTCCCCTATCGGAAGCAATCAGCCCCAGCATTTT. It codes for CAISPIGSNQPQHF.

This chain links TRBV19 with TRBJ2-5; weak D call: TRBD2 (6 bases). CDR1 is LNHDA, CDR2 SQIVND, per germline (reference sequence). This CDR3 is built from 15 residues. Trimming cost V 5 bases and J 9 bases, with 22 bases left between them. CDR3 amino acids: CASSERAGGGSSQYF. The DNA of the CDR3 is TGTGCCAGTAGTGAGCGGGCCGGCGGTGGAAGCTCCCAGTACTTC. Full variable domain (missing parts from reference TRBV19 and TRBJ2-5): DGGITQSPKYLFRKEGQNVTLSCEQNLNHDAMYWYRQDPGQGLRLIYYSQIVNDFQKGDIAEGYSVSREKKESFPLTVTSAQKNPTAFYLCASSERAGGGSSQYFGPGTRLLVL.

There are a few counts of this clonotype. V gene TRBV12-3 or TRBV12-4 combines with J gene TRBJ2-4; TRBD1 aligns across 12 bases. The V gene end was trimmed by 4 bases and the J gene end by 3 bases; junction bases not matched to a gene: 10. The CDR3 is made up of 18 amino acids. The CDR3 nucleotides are TGTGCCAGCAGTTCAGCCGGGACAGGGGGCAGGATCAAAAACATTCAGTACTTC. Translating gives CASSSAGTGGRIKNIQYF.

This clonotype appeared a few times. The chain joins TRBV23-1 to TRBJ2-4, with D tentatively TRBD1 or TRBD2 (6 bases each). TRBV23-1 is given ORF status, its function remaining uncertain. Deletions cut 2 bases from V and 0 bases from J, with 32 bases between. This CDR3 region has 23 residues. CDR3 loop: CASSQPGVRGTGLFRGAKNIQYF. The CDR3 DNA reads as TGCGCCAGCAGTCAACCAGGGGTACGCGGGACCGGCCTTTTCCGGGGAGCCAAAAACATTCAGTACTTC.

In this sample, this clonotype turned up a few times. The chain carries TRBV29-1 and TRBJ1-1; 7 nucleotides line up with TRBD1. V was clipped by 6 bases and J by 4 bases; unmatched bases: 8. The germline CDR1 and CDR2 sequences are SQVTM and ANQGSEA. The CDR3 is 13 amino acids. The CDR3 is CSVPGGGGTEAFF. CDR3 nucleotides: TGCAGCGTCCCCGGAGGGGGCGGCACTGAAGCTTTCTTT.

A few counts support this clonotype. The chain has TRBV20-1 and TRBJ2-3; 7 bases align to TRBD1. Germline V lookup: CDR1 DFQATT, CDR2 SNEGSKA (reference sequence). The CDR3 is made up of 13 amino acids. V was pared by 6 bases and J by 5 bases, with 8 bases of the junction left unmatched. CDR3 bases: TGCAGTGCCCCGTTACAGGGGCAAGATACGCAGTATTTT. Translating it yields CSAPLQGQDTQYF.

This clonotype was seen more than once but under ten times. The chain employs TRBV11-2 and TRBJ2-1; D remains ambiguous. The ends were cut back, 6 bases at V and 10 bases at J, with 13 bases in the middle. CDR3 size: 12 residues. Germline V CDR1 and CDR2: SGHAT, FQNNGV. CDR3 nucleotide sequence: TGTGCCAGCAGGTCCCCCGTAGGAGAGCAGTTCTTC. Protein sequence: CASRSPVGEQFF. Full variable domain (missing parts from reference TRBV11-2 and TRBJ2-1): EAGVAQSPRYKIIEKRQSVAFWCNPISGHATLYWYQQILGQGPKLLIQFQNNGVVDDSQLPKDRFSAERLKGVDSTLKIQPAKLEDSAVYLCASRSPVGEQFFGPGTRLTVL.

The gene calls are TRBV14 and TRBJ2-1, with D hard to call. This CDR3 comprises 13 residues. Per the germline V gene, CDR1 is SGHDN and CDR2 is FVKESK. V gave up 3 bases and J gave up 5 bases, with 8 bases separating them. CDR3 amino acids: CASSQGYDNEQFF. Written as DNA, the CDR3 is TGTGCCAGCAGCCAGGGTTACGACAATGAGCAGTTCTTC.

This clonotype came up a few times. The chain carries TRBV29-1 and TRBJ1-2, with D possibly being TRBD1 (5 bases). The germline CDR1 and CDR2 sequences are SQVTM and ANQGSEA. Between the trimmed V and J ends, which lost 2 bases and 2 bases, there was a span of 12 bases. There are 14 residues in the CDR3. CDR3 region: CSVETGWNNYGYTF. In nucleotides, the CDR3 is TGCAGCGTTGAAACAGGATGGAACAACTATGGCTACACCTTC. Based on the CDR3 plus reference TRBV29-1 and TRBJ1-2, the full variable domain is SAVISQKPSRDICQRGTSLTIQCQVDSQVTMMFWYRQQPGQSLTLIATANQGSEATYESGFVIDKFPISRPNLTFSTLTVSNMSPEDSSIYLCSVETGWNNYGYTFGSGTRLTVV.

CDR3 coding DNA: TGTGCCAGCAGTGACGGAAGCAATCAGCCCCAGCATTTT. Protein product: CASSDGSNQPQHF. The chain has TRBV7-9 and TRBJ1-5; D unclear. V lost 6 bases and J 1 base, leaving 7 bases between the germline ends. Germline assignment: CDR1 SEHNR and CDR2 FQNEAQ (reference sequence). The CDR3 has 13 amino acids.

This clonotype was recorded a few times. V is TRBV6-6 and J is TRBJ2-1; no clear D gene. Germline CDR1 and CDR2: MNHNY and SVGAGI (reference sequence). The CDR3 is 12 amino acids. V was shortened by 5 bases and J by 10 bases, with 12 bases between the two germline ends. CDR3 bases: TGTGCCAGCAGTCGGCACCAGTCGGAGCAGTTCTTC. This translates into CASSRHQSEQFF.

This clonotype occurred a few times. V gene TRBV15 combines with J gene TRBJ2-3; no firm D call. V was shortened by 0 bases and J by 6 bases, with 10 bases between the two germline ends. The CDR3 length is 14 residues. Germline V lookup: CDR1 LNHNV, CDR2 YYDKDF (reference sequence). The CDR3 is CATSRDFGDDTQYF. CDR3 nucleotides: TGTGCCACCAGCAGAGATTTCGGCGACGATACGCAGTATTTT.

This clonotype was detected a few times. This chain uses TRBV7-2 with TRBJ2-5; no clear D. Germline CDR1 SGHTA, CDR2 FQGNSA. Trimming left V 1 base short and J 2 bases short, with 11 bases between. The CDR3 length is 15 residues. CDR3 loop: CASSLGSGIQETQYF. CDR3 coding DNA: TGTGCCAGCAGCTTAGGATCGGGTATACAAGAGACCCAGTACTTC.

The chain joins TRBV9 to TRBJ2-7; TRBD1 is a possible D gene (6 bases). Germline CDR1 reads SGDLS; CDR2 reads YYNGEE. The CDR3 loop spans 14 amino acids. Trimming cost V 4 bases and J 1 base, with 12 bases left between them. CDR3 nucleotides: TGTGCCAGCAGCCCGGGACACGTTTCCTACGAGCAGTACTTC. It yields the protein CASSPGHVSYEQYF.

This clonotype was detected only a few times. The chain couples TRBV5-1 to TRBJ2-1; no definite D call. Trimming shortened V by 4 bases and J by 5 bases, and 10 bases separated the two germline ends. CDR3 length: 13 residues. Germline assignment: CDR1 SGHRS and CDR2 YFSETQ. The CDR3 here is CASSPGLDNEQFF. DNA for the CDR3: TGCGCCAGCAGCCCCGGTCTGGACAATGAGCAGTTCTTC.

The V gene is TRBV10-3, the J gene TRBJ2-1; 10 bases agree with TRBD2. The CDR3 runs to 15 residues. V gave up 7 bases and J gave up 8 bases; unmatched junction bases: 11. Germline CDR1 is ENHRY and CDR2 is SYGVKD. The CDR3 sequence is CAIKTGTSALHEQFF. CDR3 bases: TGTGCCATCAAGACCGGGACTAGCGCTCTCCATGAGCAGTTCTTC.

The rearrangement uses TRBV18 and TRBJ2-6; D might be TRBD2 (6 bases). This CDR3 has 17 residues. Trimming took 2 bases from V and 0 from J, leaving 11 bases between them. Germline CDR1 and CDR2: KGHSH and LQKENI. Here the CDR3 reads CASSPAGRVSGANVLTF. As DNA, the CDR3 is TGTGCCAGCTCACCAGCGGGAAGGGTCTCTGGGGCCAACGTCCTGACTTTC. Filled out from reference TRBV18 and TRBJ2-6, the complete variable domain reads NAGVMQNPRHLVRRRGQEARLRCSPMKGHSHVYWYRQLPEEGLKFMVYLQKENIIDESGMPKERFSAEFPKEGPSILRIQQVVRGDSAAYFCASSPAGRVSGANVLTFGAGSRLTVL.

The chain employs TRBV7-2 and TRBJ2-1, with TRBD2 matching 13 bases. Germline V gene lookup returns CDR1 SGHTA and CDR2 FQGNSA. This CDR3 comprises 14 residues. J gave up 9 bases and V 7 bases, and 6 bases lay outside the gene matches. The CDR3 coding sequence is TGTGCCAGCACCGGACTAGCGGGAGTGGTTGAGCAGTTCTTC. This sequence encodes CASTGLAGVVEQFF.

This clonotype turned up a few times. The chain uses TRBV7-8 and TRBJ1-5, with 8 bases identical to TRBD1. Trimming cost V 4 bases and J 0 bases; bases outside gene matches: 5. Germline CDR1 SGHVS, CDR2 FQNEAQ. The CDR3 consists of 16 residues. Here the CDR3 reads CASSSGQDFSNQPQHF. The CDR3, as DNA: TGTGCCAGCAGCTCGGGACAGGATTTTAGCAATCAGCCCCAGCATTTT.

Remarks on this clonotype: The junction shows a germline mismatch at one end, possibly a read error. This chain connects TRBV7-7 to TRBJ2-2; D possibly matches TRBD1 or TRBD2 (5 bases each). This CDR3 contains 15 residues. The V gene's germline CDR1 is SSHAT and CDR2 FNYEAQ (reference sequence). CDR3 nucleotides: TGTGCTAGCAGCAGACGGGACCCCGGCACCGGGGAGCTGTTTTTT. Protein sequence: CASSRRDPGTGELFF.